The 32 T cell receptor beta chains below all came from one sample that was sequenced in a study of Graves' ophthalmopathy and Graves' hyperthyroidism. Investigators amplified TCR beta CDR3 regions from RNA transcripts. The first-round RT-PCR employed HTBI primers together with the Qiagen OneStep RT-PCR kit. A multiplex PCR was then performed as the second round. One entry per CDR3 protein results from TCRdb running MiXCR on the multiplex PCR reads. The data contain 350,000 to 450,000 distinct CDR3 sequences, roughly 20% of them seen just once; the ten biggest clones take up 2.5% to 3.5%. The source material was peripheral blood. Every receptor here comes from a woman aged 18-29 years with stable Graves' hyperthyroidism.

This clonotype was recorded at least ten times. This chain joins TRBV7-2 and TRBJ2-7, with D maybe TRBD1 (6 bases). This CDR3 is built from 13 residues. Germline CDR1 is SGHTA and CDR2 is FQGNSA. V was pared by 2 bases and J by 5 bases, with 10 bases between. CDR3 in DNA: TGTGCCAGCAGCTTAACCAGGGGCCACGAGCAGTACTTC. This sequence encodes CASSLTRGHEQYF.

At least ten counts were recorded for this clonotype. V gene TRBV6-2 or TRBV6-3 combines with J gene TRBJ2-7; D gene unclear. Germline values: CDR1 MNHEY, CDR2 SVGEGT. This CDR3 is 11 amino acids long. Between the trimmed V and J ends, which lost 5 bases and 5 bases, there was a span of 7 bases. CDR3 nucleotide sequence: TGTGCCAGCAGTAGAGCCCACGAGCAGTACTTC. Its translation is CASSRAHEQYF.

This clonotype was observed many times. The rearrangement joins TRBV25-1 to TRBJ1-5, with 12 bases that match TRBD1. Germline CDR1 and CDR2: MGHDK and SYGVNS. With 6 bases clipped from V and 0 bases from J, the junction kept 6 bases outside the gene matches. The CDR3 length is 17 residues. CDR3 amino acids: CASSGTGGENSNQPQHF. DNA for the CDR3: TGTGCCAGCAGCGGGACAGGGGGCGAAAATAGCAATCAGCCCCAGCATTTT. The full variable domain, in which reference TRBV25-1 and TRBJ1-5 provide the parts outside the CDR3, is EADIYQTPRYLVIGTGKKITLECSQTMGHDKMYWYQQDPGMELHLIHYSYGVNSTEKGDLSSESTVSRIRTEHFPLTLESARPSHTSQYLCASSGTGGENSNQPQHFGDGTRLSIL.

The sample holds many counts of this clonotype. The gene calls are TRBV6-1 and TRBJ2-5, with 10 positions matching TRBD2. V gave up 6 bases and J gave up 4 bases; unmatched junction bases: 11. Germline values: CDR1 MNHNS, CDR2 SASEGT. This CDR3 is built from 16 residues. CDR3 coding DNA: TGTGCCAGCAGCCGGCCCCCCTTAGCGGGAGGAGAGACCCAGTACTTC. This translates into CASSRPPLAGGETQYF.

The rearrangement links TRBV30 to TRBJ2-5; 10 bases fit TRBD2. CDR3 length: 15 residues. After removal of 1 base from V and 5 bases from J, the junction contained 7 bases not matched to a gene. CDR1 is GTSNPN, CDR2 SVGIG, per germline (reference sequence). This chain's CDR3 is CAWSDRGLASETQYF. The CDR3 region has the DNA TGTGCCTGGAGTGATCGGGGACTAGCGTCCGAGACCCAGTACTTC.

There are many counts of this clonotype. CDR3 residues: CASSPQGTGGTGYTF. The CDR3 bases are TGTGCCAGCAGCCCACAGGGGACAGGGGGCACTGGCTACACCTTC. This chain links TRBV12-3 or TRBV12-4 with TRBJ1-2; TRBD1 aligns across 12 bases. After removal of 6 bases from V and 7 bases from J, the junction contained 9 bases not matched to a gene. The CDR3 totals 15 residues.

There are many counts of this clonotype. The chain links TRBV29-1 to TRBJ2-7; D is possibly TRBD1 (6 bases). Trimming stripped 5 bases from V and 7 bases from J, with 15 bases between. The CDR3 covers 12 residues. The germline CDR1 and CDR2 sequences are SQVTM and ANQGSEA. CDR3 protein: CSVTGQRREQYF. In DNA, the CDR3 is TGCAGCGTTACCGGACAGAGAAGAGAGCAGTACTTC.

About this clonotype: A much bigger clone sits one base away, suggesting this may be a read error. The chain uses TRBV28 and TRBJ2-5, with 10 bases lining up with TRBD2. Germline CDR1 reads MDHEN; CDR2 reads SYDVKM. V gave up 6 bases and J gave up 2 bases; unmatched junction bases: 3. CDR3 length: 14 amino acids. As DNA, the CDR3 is TGTGCCAGCAGACTTAGCGGGAGGCAAGAGACCCAGTACTTC. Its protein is CASRLSGRQETQYF. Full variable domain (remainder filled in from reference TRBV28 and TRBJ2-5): DVKVTQSSRYLVKRTGEKVFLECVQDMDHENMFWYRQDPGLGLRLIYFSYDVKMKEKGDIPEGYSVSREKKERFSLILESASTNQTSMYLCASRLSGRQETQYFGPGTRLLVL.

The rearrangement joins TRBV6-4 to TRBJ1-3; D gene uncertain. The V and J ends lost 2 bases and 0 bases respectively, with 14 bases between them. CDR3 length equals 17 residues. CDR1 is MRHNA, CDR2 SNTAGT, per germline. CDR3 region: CASSDPNTLISGNTIYF. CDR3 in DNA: TGTGCCAGCAGTGACCCAAATACATTAATCTCTGGAAACACCATATATTTT.

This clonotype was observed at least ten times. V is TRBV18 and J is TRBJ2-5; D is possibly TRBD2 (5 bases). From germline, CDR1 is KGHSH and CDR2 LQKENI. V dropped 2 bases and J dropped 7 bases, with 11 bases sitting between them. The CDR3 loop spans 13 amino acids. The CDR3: CASSPSGRGTQYF. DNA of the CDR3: TGTGCCAGCTCACCAAGTGGGAGAGGGACCCAGTACTTC.

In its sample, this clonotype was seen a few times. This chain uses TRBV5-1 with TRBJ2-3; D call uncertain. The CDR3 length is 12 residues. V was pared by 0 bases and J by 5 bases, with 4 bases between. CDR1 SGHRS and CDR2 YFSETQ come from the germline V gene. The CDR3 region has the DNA TGCGCCAGCAGCTTGGAGGGAGATACGCAGTATTTT. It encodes CASSLEGDTQYF.

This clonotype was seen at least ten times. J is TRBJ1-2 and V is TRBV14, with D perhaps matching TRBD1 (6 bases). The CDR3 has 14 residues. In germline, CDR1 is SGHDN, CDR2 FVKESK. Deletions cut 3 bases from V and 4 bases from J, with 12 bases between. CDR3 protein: CASSQSTGTYGYTF. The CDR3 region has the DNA TGTGCCAGCAGCCAGTCCACAGGGACCTATGGCTACACCTTC.

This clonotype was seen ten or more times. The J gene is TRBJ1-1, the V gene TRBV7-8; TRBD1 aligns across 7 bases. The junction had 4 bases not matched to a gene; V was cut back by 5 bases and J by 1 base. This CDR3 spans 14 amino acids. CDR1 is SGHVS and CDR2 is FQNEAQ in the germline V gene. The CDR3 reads CASSVGTANTEAFF. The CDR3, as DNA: TGTGCCAGCAGCGTCGGGACAGCGAACACTGAAGCTTTCTTT.

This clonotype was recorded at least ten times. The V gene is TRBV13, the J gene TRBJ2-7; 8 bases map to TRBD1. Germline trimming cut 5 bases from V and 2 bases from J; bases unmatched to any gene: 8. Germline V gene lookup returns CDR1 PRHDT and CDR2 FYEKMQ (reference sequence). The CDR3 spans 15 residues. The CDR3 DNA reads TGTGCCAGCAGCGAGGTGGGACAGGCCCCCTACGAGCAGTACTTC. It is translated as CASSEVGQAPYEQYF. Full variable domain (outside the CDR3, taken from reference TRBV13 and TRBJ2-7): AAGVIQSPRHLIKEKRETATLKCYPIPRHDTVYWYQQGPGQDPQFLISFYEKMQSDKGSIPDRFSAQQFSDYHSELNMSSLELGDSALYFCASSEVGQAPYEQYFGPGTRLTVT.

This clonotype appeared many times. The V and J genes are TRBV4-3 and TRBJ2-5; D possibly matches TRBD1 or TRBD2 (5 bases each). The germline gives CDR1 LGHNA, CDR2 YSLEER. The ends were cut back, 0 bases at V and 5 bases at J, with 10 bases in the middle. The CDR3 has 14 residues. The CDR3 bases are TGCGCCAGCAGCCAAGATACGGGACGCGAGACCCAGTACTTC. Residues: CASSQDTGRETQYF.

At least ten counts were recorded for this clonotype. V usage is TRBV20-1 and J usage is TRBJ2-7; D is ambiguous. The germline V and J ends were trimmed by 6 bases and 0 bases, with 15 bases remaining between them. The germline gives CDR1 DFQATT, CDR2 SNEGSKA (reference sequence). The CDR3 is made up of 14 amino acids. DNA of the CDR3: TGCAGTGCCCAACCCCCGGCAAGCTCCTACGAGCAGTACTTC. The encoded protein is CSAQPPASSYEQYF.

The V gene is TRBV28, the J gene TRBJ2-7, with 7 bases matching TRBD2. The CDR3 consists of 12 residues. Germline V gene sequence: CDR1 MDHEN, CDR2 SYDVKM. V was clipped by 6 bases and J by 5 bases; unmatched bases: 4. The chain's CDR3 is CASSWTRNEQYF. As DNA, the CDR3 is TGTGCCAGCAGCTGGACTAGGAACGAGCAGTACTTC.

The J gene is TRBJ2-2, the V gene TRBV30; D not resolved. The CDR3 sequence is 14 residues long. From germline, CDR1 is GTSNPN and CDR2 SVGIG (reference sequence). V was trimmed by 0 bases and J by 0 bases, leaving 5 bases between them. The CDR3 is CAWSVIPNTGELFF. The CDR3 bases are TGTGCCTGGAGTGTAATTCCGAACACCGGGGAGCTGTTTTTT.

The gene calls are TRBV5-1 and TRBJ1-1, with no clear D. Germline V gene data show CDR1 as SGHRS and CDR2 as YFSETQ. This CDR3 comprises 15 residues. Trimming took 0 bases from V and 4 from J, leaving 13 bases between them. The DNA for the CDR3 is TGCGCCAGCAGCTTGGATCCTTTCGGAGGCACTGAAGCTTTCTTT. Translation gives CASSLDPFGGTEAFF.

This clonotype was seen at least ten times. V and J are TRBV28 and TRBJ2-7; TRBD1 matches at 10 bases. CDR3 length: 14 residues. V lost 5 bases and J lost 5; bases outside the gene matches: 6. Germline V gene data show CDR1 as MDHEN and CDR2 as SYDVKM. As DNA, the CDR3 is TGTGCCAGCAGTGGGGACAGGGGCCGGAACGAGCAGTACTTC. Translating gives CASSGDRGRNEQYF.

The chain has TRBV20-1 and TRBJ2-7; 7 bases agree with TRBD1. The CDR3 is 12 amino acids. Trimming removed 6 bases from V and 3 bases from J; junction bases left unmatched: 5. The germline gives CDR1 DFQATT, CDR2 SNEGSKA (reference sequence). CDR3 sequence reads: CSAFRGSYEQYF. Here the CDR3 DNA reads TGCAGTGCGTTCAGGGGGAGCTACGAGCAGTACTTC.

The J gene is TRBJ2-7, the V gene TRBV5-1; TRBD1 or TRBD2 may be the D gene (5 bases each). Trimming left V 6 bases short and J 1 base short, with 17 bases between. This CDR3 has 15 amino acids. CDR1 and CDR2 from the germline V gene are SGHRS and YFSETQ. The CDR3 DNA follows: TGCGCCAGCACCTTACGGGACGACCCTTCCTACGAGCAGTACTTC. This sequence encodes CASTLRDDPSYEQYF.

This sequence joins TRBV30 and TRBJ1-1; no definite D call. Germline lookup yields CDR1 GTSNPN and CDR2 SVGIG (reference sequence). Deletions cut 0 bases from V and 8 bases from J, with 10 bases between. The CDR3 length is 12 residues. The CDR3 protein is CAWSVAQREAFF. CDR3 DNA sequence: TGTGCCTGGAGTGTCGCCCAGAGAGAAGCTTTCTTT.

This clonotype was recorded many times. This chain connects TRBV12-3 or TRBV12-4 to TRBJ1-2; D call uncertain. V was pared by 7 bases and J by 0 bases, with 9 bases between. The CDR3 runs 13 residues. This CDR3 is CASTPRPNYGYTF. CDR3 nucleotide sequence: TGTGCCAGCACCCCCCGCCCTAACTATGGCTACACCTTC.

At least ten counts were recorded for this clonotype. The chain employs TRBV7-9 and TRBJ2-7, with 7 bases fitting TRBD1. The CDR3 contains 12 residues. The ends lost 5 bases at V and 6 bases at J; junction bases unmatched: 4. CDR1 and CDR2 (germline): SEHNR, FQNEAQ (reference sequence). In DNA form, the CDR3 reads TGTGCCAGCAGCCAGACAGGGAGCGAGCAGTACTTC. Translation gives CASSQTGSEQYF.

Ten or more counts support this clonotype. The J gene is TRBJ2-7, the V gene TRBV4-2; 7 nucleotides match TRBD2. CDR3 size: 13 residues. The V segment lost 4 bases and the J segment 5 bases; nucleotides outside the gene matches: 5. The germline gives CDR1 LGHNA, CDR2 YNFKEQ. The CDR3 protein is CASSLRLAHEQYF. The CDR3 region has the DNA TGTGCCAGCAGCCTCCGACTAGCCCACGAGCAGTACTTC.

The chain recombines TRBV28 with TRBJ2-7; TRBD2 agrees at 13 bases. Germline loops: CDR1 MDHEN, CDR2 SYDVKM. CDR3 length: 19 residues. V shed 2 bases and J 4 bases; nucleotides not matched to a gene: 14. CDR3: CASSLTKRVGLAGAYEQYF. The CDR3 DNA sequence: TGTGCCAGCAGTTTAACGAAAAGAGTCGGACTAGCGGGAGCGTACGAGCAGTACTTC.

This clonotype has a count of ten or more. As DNA, the CDR3 is TGTGCCAGCAGTGAACTAGCGGGAGGTCAAGAGACCCAGTACTTC. Translation: CASSELAGGQETQYF. The chain employs TRBV6-1 and TRBJ2-5; 11 bases match TRBD2. V was clipped by 2 bases and J by 2 bases; unmatched bases: 1. The CDR3 spans 15 residues. Per the germline V gene, CDR1 is MNHNS and CDR2 is SASEGT.

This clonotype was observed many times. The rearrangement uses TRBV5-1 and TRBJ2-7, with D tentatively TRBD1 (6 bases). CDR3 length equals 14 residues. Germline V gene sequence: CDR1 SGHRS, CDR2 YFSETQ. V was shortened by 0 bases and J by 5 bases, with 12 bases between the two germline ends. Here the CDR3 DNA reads TGCGCCAGCAGCTTGGCCTGGACAGCCCACGAGCAGTACTTC. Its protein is CASSLAWTAHEQYF.

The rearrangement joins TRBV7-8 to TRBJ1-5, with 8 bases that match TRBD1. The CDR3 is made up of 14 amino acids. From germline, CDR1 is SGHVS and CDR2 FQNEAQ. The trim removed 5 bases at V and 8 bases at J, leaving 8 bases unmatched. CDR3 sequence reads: CASSQQRTGKPQHF. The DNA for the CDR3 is TGTGCCAGCAGCCAACAAAGGACAGGGAAGCCCCAGCATTTT.

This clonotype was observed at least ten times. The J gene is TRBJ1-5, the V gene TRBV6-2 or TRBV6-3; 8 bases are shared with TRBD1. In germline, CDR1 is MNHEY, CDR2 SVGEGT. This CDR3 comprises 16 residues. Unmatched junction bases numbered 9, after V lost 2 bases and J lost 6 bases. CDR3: CASSYHGQGSPQPQHF. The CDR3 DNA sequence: TGTGCCAGCAGTTACCATGGACAGGGATCACCTCAGCCCCAGCATTTT.

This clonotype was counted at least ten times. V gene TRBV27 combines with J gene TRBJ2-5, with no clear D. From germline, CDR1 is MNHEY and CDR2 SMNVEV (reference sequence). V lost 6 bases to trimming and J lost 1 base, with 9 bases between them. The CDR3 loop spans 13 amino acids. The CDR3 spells CASRTRLQETQYF. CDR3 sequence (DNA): TGTGCCAGCAGAACTCGACTCCAAGAGACCCAGTACTTC.